These 17 T cell receptor beta chains came from one sample sequenced in a study of low-dose radiotherapy and immunotherapy resistance in tumors. The time point was: before trial treatment. Gene-specific TRAV and TRBV primers were used for first-strand cDNA, covering alpha and beta chains. The authors amplified TCRs for approximately 18 PCR cycles with a constant-region primer and a V-primer adapter. TCRdb fed the reads into MiXCR, producing one record per CDR3 protein. The sample shows fewer than 90,000 distinct CDR3 sequences, 30% to 40% of them seen only once. The sample consisted of PBMCs, taken before treatment. The receptors stem from a female donor with ovarian cancer.

This clonotype was seen repeatedly, ten times or more. The chain is built from TRBV9 and TRBJ2-2, with 11 bases matching TRBD2. V lost 2 bases, J lost 0 bases, and 3 bases stayed unmatched. Germline-derived CDR1 and CDR2 are SGDLS and YYNGEE. This CDR3 has 17 residues. The CDR3 region has the DNA TGTGCCAGCAGCGTTTTAGCGGGAGGGGCGAACACCGGGGAGCTGTTTTTT. This encodes CASSVLAGGANTGELFF.

The J gene is TRBJ2-1, the V gene TRBV10-3; the match to TRBD2 covers 9 bases. Trimming at V came to 10 bases and at J to 2 bases, leaving 9 bases not matched to a gene. The CDR3 runs to 15 residues. CDR1 is ENHRY, CDR2 SYGVKD, per germline. The CDR3 nucleotides read TGTGCCACCACGGGGAGCGGGGGGACCTACAATGAGCAGTTCTTC. Amino acid sequence: CATTGSGGTYNEQFF.

The rearrangement joins TRBV2 to TRBJ2-7, with 14 nucleotides matching TRBD2. Germline loops: CDR1 SNHLY, CDR2 FYNNEI. This CDR3 has 15 residues. V lost 7 bases and J lost 3; bases outside the gene matches: 5. CDR3 DNA: TGTGCCAGCAAATCGGGACTAGCGGGAGTCTACGAGCAGTACTTC. This gives the protein CASKSGLAGVYEQYF.

This clonotype was seen repeatedly, ten times or more. The V gene is TRBV11-3, the J gene TRBJ2-5; 11 bases match TRBD2. V lost 4 bases to trimming and J lost 3 bases; unmatched junction nucleotides: 1. This CDR3 comprises 14 residues. CDR1 and CDR2 (germline): SGHNT, YENEEA. CDR3 DNA sequence: TGTGCCAGCAGCTCGGGACTAGCGGAAGAGACCCAGTACTTC. It yields the protein CASSSGLAEETQYF.

As DNA, the CDR3 is TGTGCCAGCAGGACAGGGACCAATCAGCCCCAGCATTTT. It specifies CASRTGTNQPQHF. The J gene is TRBJ1-5, the V gene TRBV6-2 or TRBV6-3, with 7 bases aligning to TRBD1. V trimming: 6 bases; J trimming: 3 bases; junction bases outside the gene matches: 2. This CDR3 contains 13 residues. Germline V gene lookup returns CDR1 MNHEY and CDR2 SVGEGT.

The J gene is TRBJ2-3, the V gene TRBV5-1, with D possibly matching TRBD2 (5 bases). Trimming shortened V by 1 base and J by 4 bases, and 13 bases separated the two germline ends. Germline CDR1 reads SGHRS; CDR2 reads YFSETQ. The CDR3 consists of 15 residues. This chain's CDR3 is CASSLSGQMSDTQYF. The DNA for the CDR3 is TGCGCCAGCAGCTTGAGCGGTCAAATGTCAGATACGCAGTATTTT.

The chain joins TRBV20-1 to TRBJ2-1; D uncertain. V dropped 2 bases and J dropped 10 bases, with 9 bases sitting between them. Germline V gene lookup returns CDR1 DFQATT and CDR2 SNEGSKA (reference sequence). This CDR3 is built from 11 residues. CDR3 coding DNA: TGCAGTGCTAGATTCCTAGGGGAGCAGTTCTTC. Translating it yields CSARFLGEQFF.

This clonotype was detected only once. The chain employs TRBV7-6 and TRBJ2-1; 7 bases are a match to TRBD1. V gave up 3 bases and J gave up 3 bases; unmatched junction bases: 5. Germline CDR1 is SGHVS and CDR2 is FNYEAQ. The CDR3 runs to 15 residues. CDR3 region: CASSLPGQHYNEQFF. In nucleotides, the CDR3 is TGTGCCAGCAGCTTGCCGGGACAGCACTACAATGAGCAGTTCTTC. Filled out from reference TRBV7-6 and TRBJ2-1, the complete variable domain reads GAGVSQSPRYKVTKRGQDVALRCDPISGHVSLYWYRQALGQGPEFLTYFNYEAQQDKSGLPNDRFSAERPEGSISTLTIQRTEQRDSAMYRCASSLPGQHYNEQFFGPGTRLTVL.

Written as DNA, the CDR3 is TGTGCCAGCAGCTGGGGCTTGACGCAGGCAGATACGCAGTATTTT. This gives the protein CASSWGLTQADTQYF. V usage is TRBV7-8 and J usage is TRBJ2-3, with a possible D match to TRBD1 (5 bases). CDR1 is SGHVS, CDR2 FQNEAQ, per germline. This CDR3 is 15 amino acids long. V was pared by 4 bases and J by 4 bases, with 15 bases between.

The chain's CDR3 is CSARDDRGQETQYF. CDR3 coding DNA: TGCAGTGCTAGAGATGACCGGGGACAAGAGACCCAGTACTTC. The V gene is TRBV20-1, the J gene TRBJ2-5, with D possibly matching TRBD2 (5 bases). CDR1 and CDR2 (germline): DFQATT, SNEGSKA (reference sequence). V was clipped by 0 bases and J by 2 bases, with 10 bases between them. The CDR3 is 14 amino acids.

This clonotype was recorded at least ten times. The chain uses TRBV9 and TRBJ2-1, with no clear D. V gave up 4 bases and J gave up 5 bases, with 7 bases separating them. The CDR3 runs to 12 residues. The V gene's germline CDR1 is SGDLS and CDR2 YYNGEE. The CDR3 loop reads CASSPNDNEQFF. In DNA, the CDR3 is TGTGCCAGCAGCCCGAACGACAATGAGCAGTTCTTC. The full variable domain, rest sourced from reference TRBV9 and TRBJ2-1, is DSGVTQTPKHLITATGQRVTLRCSPRSGDLSVYWYQQSLDQGLQFLIQYYNGEERAKGNILERFSAQQFPDLHSELNLSSLELGDSALYFCASSPNDNEQFFGPGTRLTVL.

This clonotype has only a few counts. This chain's CDR3 is CAIGRDRANEQYF. The CDR3 DNA sequence: TGTGCCATCGGACGGGACAGGGCGAACGAGCAGTACTTC. This chain connects TRBV10-3 to TRBJ2-7, with 9 nucleotides matching TRBD1. CDR1 ENHRY and CDR2 SYGVKD come from the germline V gene. Losses at the gene ends were 8 bases for V and 5 bases for J; bases not matched to a gene: 7. The CDR3 totals 13 residues.

The genes are TRBV20-1 and TRBJ2-5; 12 nucleotides line up with TRBD2. CDR3 size: 16 residues. Trimming cost V 6 bases and J 1 base; bases outside gene matches: 9. Germline loops: CDR1 DFQATT, CDR2 SNEGSKA (reference sequence). As DNA, the CDR3 is TGCAGTGCACCCGAGACTAGCGGGGGCCTCCAAGAGACCCAGTACTTC. Its translation: CSAPETSGGLQETQYF.

This clonotype appeared many times. The chain employs TRBV23-1 and TRBJ2-5; a weak D match, TRBD2 (6 bases). TRBV23-1 is placed among ORFs of uncertain function. The V end was cut by 3 bases, the J end by 6 bases, with 20 bases between. The CDR3 is made up of 16 amino acids. The CDR3 nucleotides are TGCGCCAGCAGTCAGGTCGGGGGTGGATTTGTTAAGACCCAGTACTTC. Its protein is CASSQVGGGFVKTQYF.

This clonotype was detected many times. The chain carries TRBV28 and TRBJ2-5; TRBD1 agrees at 7 bases. J gave up 5 bases and V 5 bases, and 11 bases lay outside the gene matches. This CDR3 contains 15 residues. CDR1 is MDHEN, CDR2 SYDVKM, per germline. The CDR3: CASSKRQGGKETQYF. CDR3 DNA sequence: TGTGCCAGCAGTAAGAGACAGGGCGGAAAGGAGACCCAGTACTTC.

This clonotype came up many times. This chain links TRBV20-1 with TRBJ2-7; 8 bases agree with TRBD2. CDR3 size: 15 residues. Germline CDR1 reads DFQATT; CDR2 reads SNEGSKA (reference sequence). V shed 5 bases and J 3 bases; nucleotides not matched to a gene: 12. For the CDR3, the DNA is TGCAGTGCTCCCGACAAAGCGGCGGGGGGCTACGAGCAGTACTTC. Translation: CSAPDKAAGGYEQYF.

In this sample, this clonotype turned up many times. The chain uses TRBV7-8 and TRBJ2-5, with D tentatively TRBD2 (6 bases). V shed 2 bases and J shed 5 bases, with 9 bases lying between them. This CDR3 is built from 13 residues. From germline, CDR1 is SGHVS and CDR2 FQNEAQ. In DNA, the CDR3 is TGTGCCAGCAGCTTATACGGGAGTGAGACCCAGTACTTC. Its translation is CASSLYGSETQYF.